This T cell receptor (beta chain) was captured by sequencing in a study of T cell responses to AZD1222 COVID-19 vaccine. Trimming left V 4 bases short and J 5 bases short, with 9 bases between. The CDR3 contains 13 residues. CDR1 is LGHNA, CDR2 YSLEER, per germline. In this sample, this clone turned up once. Sequenced by immunoSEQ multiplex PCR; TCRdb stores in-frame clones only, minus some. The sample has 130,000 to 150,000 clones, around 93% seen once. The material was peripheral blood, obtained 28 days after the second AZD1222 dose. The chain couples TRBV4-3 to TRBJ2-1; D not resolved. The source is an adult who received the AZD1222 COVID-19 vaccine. CDR3 DNA sequence: TGCGCCAGCAGCCGCGGCGCGCACAATGAGCAGTTCTTC. The encoded protein is CASSRGAHNEQFF.